This T cell receptor beta chain was recorded in a study of shared clonotypes between healthy human individuals. TCRdb's table, derived via immunoSEQ multiplex PCR, lists solely in-frame clones and lacks some. The data show about 1 million clones, roughly 70% seen once. The source is a man aged 18 to 29 in good health. Sample: memory CD4+ T cells sorted from blood. Subset reported: CD45RA-negative fraction.

The CDR3 bases are TGTGCCAGCTCACCCGGGACGGCTAACTACGAGCAGTACTTC. Translated, it gives CASSPGTANYEQYF. V is TRBV18 and J is TRBJ2-7; possibly TRBD1 or TRBD2 for D (5 bases each). This CDR3 is 14 amino acids long. V was trimmed by 3 bases and J by 3 bases, leaving 12 bases between them. Looked up from germline, CDR1 is KGHSH and CDR2 is LQKENI.